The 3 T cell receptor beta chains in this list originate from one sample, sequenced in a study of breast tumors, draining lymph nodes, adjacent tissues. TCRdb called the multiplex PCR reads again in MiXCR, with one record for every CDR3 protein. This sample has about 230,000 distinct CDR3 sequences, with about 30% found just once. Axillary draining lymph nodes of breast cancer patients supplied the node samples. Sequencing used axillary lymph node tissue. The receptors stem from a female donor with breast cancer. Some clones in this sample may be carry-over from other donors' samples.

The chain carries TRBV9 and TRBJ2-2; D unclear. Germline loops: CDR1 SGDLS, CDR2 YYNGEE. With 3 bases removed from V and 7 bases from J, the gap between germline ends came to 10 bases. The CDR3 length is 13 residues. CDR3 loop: CASSAAFGGELFF. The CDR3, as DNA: TGTGCCAGCAGCGCCGCATTCGGCGGGGAGCTGTTTTTT.

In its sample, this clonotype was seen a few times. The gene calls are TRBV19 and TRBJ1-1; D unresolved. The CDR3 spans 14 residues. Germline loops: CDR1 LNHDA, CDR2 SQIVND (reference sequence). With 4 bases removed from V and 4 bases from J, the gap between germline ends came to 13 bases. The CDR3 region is CASSRSGEGTEAFF. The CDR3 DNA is TGTGCCAGTAGTAGGTCTGGAGAAGGCACTGAAGCTTTCTTT.

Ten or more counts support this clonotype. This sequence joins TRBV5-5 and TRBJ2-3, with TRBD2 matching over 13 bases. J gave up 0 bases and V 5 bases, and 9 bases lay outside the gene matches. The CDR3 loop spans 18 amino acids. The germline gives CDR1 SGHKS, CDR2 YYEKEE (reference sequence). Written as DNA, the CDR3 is TGTGCCAGCAGAGGACTAGCGGGAGAGGCCTCTAGCACAGATACGCAGTATTTT. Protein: CASRGLAGEASSTDTQYF.